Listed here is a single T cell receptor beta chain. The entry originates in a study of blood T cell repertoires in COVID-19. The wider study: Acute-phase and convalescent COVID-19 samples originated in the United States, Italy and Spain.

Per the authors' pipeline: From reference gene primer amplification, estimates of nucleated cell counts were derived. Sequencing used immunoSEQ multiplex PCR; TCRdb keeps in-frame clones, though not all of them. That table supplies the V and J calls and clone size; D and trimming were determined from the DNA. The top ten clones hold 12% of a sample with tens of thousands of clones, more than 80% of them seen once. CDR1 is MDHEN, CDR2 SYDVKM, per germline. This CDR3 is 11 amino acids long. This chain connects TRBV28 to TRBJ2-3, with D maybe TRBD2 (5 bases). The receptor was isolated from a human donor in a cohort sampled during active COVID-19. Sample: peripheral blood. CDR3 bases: TGTGCGTACGGTTCACGGGAAACGCAGTATTTT. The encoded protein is CAYGSRETQYF. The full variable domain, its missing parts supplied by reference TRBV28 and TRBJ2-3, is DVKVTQSSRYLVKRTGEKVFLECVQDMDHENMFWYRQDPGLGLRLIYFSYDVKMKEKGDIPEGYSVSREKKERFSLILESASTNQTSMYLCAYGSRETQYFGPGTRLTVL.